This entry lists 6 T cell receptor beta chains sequenced from one sample in a study of T cells in Graves' hyperthyroidism and ophthalmopathy. Using RNA transcripts as the source, TCR beta CDR3 regions were amplified. TCR CDR3 underwent first-round RT-PCR with the HTBI primer set. TCRdb recomputed calls from the multiplex PCR reads with MiXCR, one row per CDR3 protein. There are a few hundred thousand distinct CDR3 sequences in the sample; about half occur only once, and around 7.7% lies in the top ten. Sequencing was performed on peripheral blood or thyroid tissue (not recorded which). The receptors stem from a woman between 18 and 30 years old with Graves' hyperthyroidism.

This clonotype was recorded a few times. The chain is built from TRBV20-1 and TRBJ2-3, with 9 bases identical to TRBD1. The germline V gene encodes CDR1 DFQATT and CDR2 SNEGSKA (reference sequence). The CDR3 has 14 residues. Losses at the gene ends were 3 bases for V and 2 bases for J; bases not matched to a gene: 3. This chain's CDR3 is CSASWTGATDTQYF. The CDR3 region has the DNA TGCAGTGCTAGTTGGACAGGGGCCACAGATACGCAGTATTTT.

The chain is built from TRBV24-1 and TRBJ2-6; no clear D gene. The V gene's germline CDR1 is KGHDR and CDR2 SFDVKD. The CDR3 consists of 15 residues. V lost 4 bases and J 3 bases, leaving 9 bases between the germline ends. The chain's CDR3 is CATSDLTFGANVLTF. Here the CDR3 DNA reads TGTGCCACCAGTGACCTTACCTTTGGGGCCAACGTCCTGACTTTC.

V and J are TRBV29-1 and TRBJ1-2, with 7 bases identical to TRBD1. Germline V CDR1 and CDR2: SQVTM, ANQGSEA. The CDR3 consists of 12 residues. Trimming cost V 7 bases and J 2 bases; bases outside gene matches: 4. The DNA of the CDR3 is TGCAGCGGGGACAGAACCAACTATGGCTACACCTTC. Amino acids: CSGDRTNYGYTF.

There are many counts of this clonotype. CDR3 coding DNA: TGCAGCGTTGAACGACTAGACCAAGAGACCCAGTACTTC. Translated: CSVERLDQETQYF. The chain is built from TRBV29-1 and TRBJ2-5, with D possibly TRBD2 on 6 matching bases. Germline V CDR1 and CDR2: SQVTM, ANQGSEA. The CDR3 totals 13 residues. Trimming cost V 2 bases and J 0 bases, with 7 bases left between them.

This clonotype was detected only a few times. The genes are TRBV15 and TRBJ2-3; 8 positions agree with TRBD1. The germline V gene has CDR1 LNHNV and CDR2 YYDKDF (reference sequence). The CDR3 has 16 amino acids. The junction had 7 bases not matched to a gene; V was cut back by 4 bases and J by 1 base. CDR3 coding DNA: TGTGCCACCAGCACTACGGACAGGGAAGGCACAGATACGCAGTATTTT. Its protein is CATSTTDREGTDTQYF.

This clonotype appeared many times. The chain links TRBV2 to TRBJ2-5, with 10 bases aligning to TRBD2. The CDR3 length is 15 residues. V was clipped by 3 bases and J by 5 bases; unmatched bases: 6. CDR1 is SNHLY, CDR2 FYNNEI, per germline. The CDR3 sequence is CASSEDSGRFETQYF. The CDR3 bases are TGTGCCAGCAGTGAGGATAGCGGGAGGTTCGAGACCCAGTACTTC.